One sample yielded the 8 T cell receptor beta chains listed below, sequenced in a study of vaccination and CD4 T cells after COVID-19. Treatment described: roughly ten-day PBMC culture with coronavirus spike peptide pools or control peptides (ViraFEST assay). The antigens these receptors bind are not known. The Oncomine TCR Beta short-read assay was what sequenced the DNA obtained from cultured CD4+ T cells. From the PCR reads, TCRdb called clonotypes with MiXCR, one entry per CDR3 protein. The table has 15,000 to 20,000 distinct CDR3 sequences, 61% seen once. The sequenced material came from CD4+ T cells from blood, cultured in vitro. The receptors here all came from a human donor who had recovered from COVID-19.

The rearrangement links TRBV12-5 to TRBJ2-1; 9 positions match TRBD2. The V and J ends lost 5 bases and 9 bases, in that order; junction bases with no gene match: 17. The V gene's germline CDR1 is LGHNT and CDR2 FRNRAP. This CDR3 spans 17 amino acids. CDR3 residues: CASGPSGKGGRAGEQFF. The CDR3 coding sequence is TGTGCTAGTGGTCCTTCTGGTAAAGGCGGGAGGGCCGGTGAGCAGTTCTTC.

V is TRBV24-1 and J is TRBJ1-1, with TRBD1 matching 8 bases. The CDR3 has 15 residues. V shed 4 bases, J shed 1 base, and the junction held 4 bases outside the gene matches. CDR1 KGHDR and CDR2 SFDVKD come from the germline V gene. The CDR3 here is CATSDRDRPNTEAFF. CDR3 DNA sequence: TGTGCCACCAGTGACCGGGACAGGCCGAACACTGAAGCTTTCTTT.

The chain employs TRBV12-3 or TRBV12-4 and TRBJ2-5; possible D gene TRBD2, 5 bases. The ends were cut back, 7 bases at V and 5 bases at J, with 17 bases in the middle. This CDR3 has 14 amino acids. The CDR3 protein is CASKLEAAVETQYF. The CDR3 nucleotides read TGTGCCAGCAAACTAGAAGCGGCCGTGGAGACCCAGTACTTC.

A single count supports this clonotype. The V gene is TRBV27, the J gene TRBJ2-2; no firm D call. Germline loops: CDR1 MNHEY, CDR2 SMNVEV (reference sequence). The V gene lost 2 bases and the J gene lost 5 bases, with 12 bases spanning the gap. The CDR3 has 15 residues. The CDR3 sequence: CASSLKLLRTGELFF. The CDR3 DNA follows: TGTGCCAGCAGTTTAAAACTACTCCGGACCGGGGAGCTGTTTTTT.

The V and J genes are TRBV7-3 and TRBJ1-5; D not resolved. V was shortened by 1 base and J by 5 bases, with 6 bases between the two germline ends. The CDR3 length is 13 residues. Per the germline V gene, CDR1 is SGHTA and CDR2 is FQGTGA. This chain's CDR3 is CASSLSPDQPQHF. The DNA of the CDR3 is TGTGCCAGCAGCTTAAGTCCGGATCAGCCCCAGCATTTT.

The rearrangement joins TRBV28 to TRBJ1-2; 7 nucleotides agree with TRBD1. Germline V CDR1 and CDR2: MDHEN, SYDVKM. Trimming cost V 5 bases and J 8 bases; bases outside gene matches: 8. CDR3 length: 13 residues. CDR3 sequence (DNA): TGTGCCAGCAGTACACCGGACAGGATAGGCTACACCTTC. It is translated as CASSTPDRIGYTF.

The chain carries TRBV20-1 and TRBJ1-1; no firm D call. Looked up from germline, CDR1 is DFQATT and CDR2 is SNEGSKA (reference sequence). There are 15 residues in the CDR3. V was pared by 5 bases and J by 0 bases, with 16 bases between. The CDR3 sequence: CSARRETQMNTEAFF. In DNA form, the CDR3 reads TGCAGTGCTCGACGAGAGACCCAGATGAACACTGAAGCTTTCTTT.

The rearrangement links TRBV20-1 to TRBJ2-7, with D possibly TRBD1 on 5 matching bases. The CDR3 consists of 15 residues. V lost 5 bases and J 0 bases, leaving 17 bases between the germline ends. The germline V gene has CDR1 DFQATT and CDR2 SNEGSKA (reference sequence). CDR3 in amino acids: CSAERGAGSSYEQYF. DNA for the CDR3: TGCAGTGCTGAAAGGGGCGCAGGGTCCTCCTACGAGCAGTACTTC.